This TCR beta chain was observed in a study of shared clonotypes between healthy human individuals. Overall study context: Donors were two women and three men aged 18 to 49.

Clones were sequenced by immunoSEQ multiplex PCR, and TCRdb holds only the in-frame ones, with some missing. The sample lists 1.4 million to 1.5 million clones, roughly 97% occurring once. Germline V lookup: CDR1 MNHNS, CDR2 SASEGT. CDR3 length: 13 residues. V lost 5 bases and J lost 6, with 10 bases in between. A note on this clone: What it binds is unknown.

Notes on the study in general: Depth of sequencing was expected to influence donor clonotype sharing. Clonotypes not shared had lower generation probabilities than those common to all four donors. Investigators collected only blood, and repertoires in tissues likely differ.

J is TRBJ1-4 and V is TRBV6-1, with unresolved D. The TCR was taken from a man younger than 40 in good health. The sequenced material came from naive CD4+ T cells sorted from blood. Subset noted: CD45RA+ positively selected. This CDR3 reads CASSPTGDEKLFF. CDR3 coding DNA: TGTGCCAGCAGTCCTACCGGTGATGAAAAACTGTTTTTT.